These T cell receptor beta chains were read from a single sample in a study of shared clonotypes between healthy human individuals. The method was immunoSEQ multiplex PCR; TCRdb's version includes in-frame clones alone and lacks a portion of them. In the table there are about half a million clones, about four fifths of which are singletons. Material for sequencing was PBMCs. These receptors were collected from a woman aged 40 to 50 in good health. Some clones in this sample may be carry-over from other donors' samples. Each CDR3 is given with its conserved first and last residue. The order of the fields is clone size, V gene, J gene, D gene, CDR3 DNA, CDR3 protein. D genes are given only for firm matches. A clone size is listed for some rows: how often the clone was seen (once, few, many), or a class if it is expanded.

.	TRBV10-3	TRBJ1-5	.	TGTGCCATCAGCCGGGGGGCTAGTCAGCCCCAGCATTTT	CAISRGASQPQHF
.	TRBV11-2	TRBJ2-1	TRBD2	TGTGCCAGCAGCTTATTCACGGGGGGCAATGAGCAGTTCTTC	CASSLFTGGNEQFF
.	TRBV9	TRBJ2-7	.	TGTGCCAGCAGCGTAGTTGGGGGCGAGCAGTACTTC	CASSVVGGEQYF
few	TRBV6-1	TRBJ2-1	.	TGTGCCAGCAGTGAAAGCAGGGGGCAGTTCTTC	CASSESRGQFF
few	TRBV6-5	TRBJ2-7	TRBD1	TGTGCCAGCAGTTACCATGTGACAGGGGTCTACGAGCAGTACTTC	CASSYHVTGVYEQYF
.	TRBV7-8	TRBJ2-3	.	TGTGCCAGCAGCCCACGGGGTCCTAGCACAGATACGCAGTATTTT	CASSPRGPSTDTQYF
.	TRBV6-5	TRBJ1-3	.	TGTGCCGGATGGCTGTCGTCTGGAAACACCATATATTTT	CAGWLSSGNTIYF
.	TRBV5-7	TRBJ2-7	TRBD1	TGTGCCAGCAGCTTTTACAGGGGGACCTACGAGCAGTACTTC	CASSFYRGTYEQYF
few	TRBV29-1	TRBJ2-7	.	TGCAGCGGAAGCGTCTCGGGTGAGCAGTACTTC	CSGSVSGEQYF
few	TRBV20-1	TRBJ1-2	.	TGCAGTGCTAGGGTATCCTACGGCTACACCTTC	CSARVSYGYTF
.	TRBV7-6	TRBJ2-7	TRBD2	TGTGCCAGCAGCCCCGGACTAGCTCTCAGCGAGCAGTACTTC	CASSPGLALSEQYF
many	TRBV29-1	TRBJ1-2	.	TGCAGCGTTGGAAGCAGGGAAGGCTACACCTTC	CSVGSREGYTF
.	TRBV29-1	TRBJ2-3	.	TGCAGCGTAGGGGTGGGAGCTAGCACAGATACGCAGTATTTT	CSVGVGASTDTQYF
.	TRBV6-6	TRBJ2-1	TRBD2	TGTGCCAGCAGTAACTCTAGACTAGCGGACTACAATGAGCAGTTCTTC	CASSNSRLADYNEQFF
.	TRBV6-5	TRBJ1-4	.	TGTGCCAGCAGTTACAGGACAGATAGTAATGAAAAACTGTTTTTT	CASSYRTDSNEKLFF
.	TRBV5-1	TRBJ2-7	TRBD1	TGCGCCAGCAGCTTGCAGGGGGCGGTCTACGAGCAGTACTTC	CASSLQGAVYEQYF
.	TRBV6-1	TRBJ1-4	TRBD1	TGTGCCAGCAGCTGGGACAGGGGAGGTGAAAAACTGTTTTTT	CASSWDRGGEKLFF
once	TRBV7-9	TRBJ2-2	TRBD2	TGTGCCAACCCTAGCGGGAGGGCCCCAGGAACCGGGGAGCTGTTTTTT	CANPSGRAPGTGELFF
.	TRBV7-9	TRBJ1-1	.	TGTGCCAGCAGCACCCAAGAGAACACTGAAGCTTTCTTT	CASSTQENTEAFF
.	TRBV6-4	TRBJ1-2	.	TGTGCCAGCAGTGACTCAGGCCGGGACGACATATATGGCTACACCTTC	CASSDSGRDDIYGYTF
once	TRBV11-2	TRBJ2-5	.	TGTGCCAGCAGCTTAAGGATCCGCGCGGGTGCCCAAGAGACCCAGTACTTC	CASSLRIRAGAQETQYF
.	TRBV29-1	TRBJ2-3	.	TGCAGCGTTGGAAGCGGAACAGATACGCAGTATTTT	CSVGSGTDTQYF
once	TRBV7-8	TRBJ2-2	TRBD1	TGTGCCAGCAGCTTATTGTGGGGACAGGGTGCCGGGGAGCTGTTTTTT	CASSLLWGQGAGELFF
.	TRBV30	TRBJ1-1	.	TGTGCCTGGAGTCGAGGCCCCCCAGGGGAAGCTTTCTTT	CAWSRGPPGEAFF
.	TRBV23-1	TRBJ2-1	.	TGCGCCAGCAGTCACCTCCCGAGGGCGGGACGGGACTACAATGAGCAGTTCTTC	CASSHLPRAGRDYNEQFF
.	TRBV28	TRBJ1-4	.	TGTGCCAGCAGTTTAGGGTGGCAACAGGAGACTAATGAAAAACTGTTTTTT	CASSLGWQQETNEKLFF
.	TRBV5-1	TRBJ2-5	.	TGCGCCAGCAGCAGTACAGGGCCTGGAGAGACCCAGTACTTC	CASSSTGPGETQYF
few	TRBV5-1	TRBJ2-7	.	TGCGCCAGCAGCTTGGCGGCTAGCGTACCGCCTTACGAGCAGTACTTC	CASSLAASVPPYEQYF
.	TRBV2	TRBJ2-7	TRBD2	TGTGCCAGCAGTGAGGGCGGGAGTACCCTATACGAGCAGTACTTC	CASSEGGSTLYEQYF
once	TRBV7-3	TRBJ2-7	TRBD1	TGTGCCAGCAGCCCGGGACAGGGGGCCTACGAGCAGTACTTC	CASSPGQGAYEQYF
.	TRBV6-5	TRBJ2-2	.	TGTGCCAGCAAAAGGGCGCCGGGGGCCGGGGAGCTGTTTTTT	CASKRAPGAGELFF
.	TRBV19	TRBJ1-5	TRBD1	TGTGCCAGTAGTCGGACAGGCTTTAGCAATCAGCCCCAGCATTTT	CASSRTGFSNQPQHF
.	TRBV7-6	TRBJ2-1	TRBD2	TGTGCCAGCAGCTTAGTACTAGCGGGTAGGAATGAGCAGTTCTTC	CASSLVLAGRNEQFF
.	TRBV30	TRBJ2-1	TRBD1	TGTGCCCGCGGGACAGGGATGCCCTCCTACAATGAGCAGTTCTTC	CARGTGMPSYNEQFF
.	TRBV5-1	TRBJ2-1	TRBD1	TGCGCCAGCAGCGTCCGGGACAGGGTCAATGAGCAGTTCTTC	CASSVRDRVNEQFF
.	TRBV5-4	TRBJ2-1	TRBD2	TGTGCCAGCAGCCCCTGGGAGGGCCCTACAAGTGAGCAGTTCTTC	CASSPWEGPTSEQFF
few	TRBV21-1	TRBJ2-2	.	TGTGCCAGCAGCAAATCGACTAGCGGGAACACCGGGGAGCTGTTTTTT	CASSKSTSGNTGELFF
.	TRBV9	TRBJ1-2	TRBD1	TGTGCCAGCAGCGTAGGTCCGGGACAGGGCCCAGGGAGATATGGCTACACCTTC	CASSVGPGQGPGRYGYTF
.	TRBV7-9	TRBJ2-5	TRBD1	TGTGCCAGCAGCTTAGGTCGAGGGACAGGCTCCCAATTCCAAGAGACCCAGTACTTC	CASSLGRGTGSQFQETQYF
.	TRBV28	TRBJ2-7	TRBD1	TGTGCCAGCAGTCCAGGGGGCGCTGGTCCCTACGAGCAGTACTTC	CASSPGGAGPYEQYF
.	TRBV7-2	TRBJ2-5	TRBD1	TGTGCCAGCAGCTTAGCGGGAAACAGGGGAACGGCCCAGTACTTC	CASSLAGNRGTAQYF
.	TRBV28	TRBJ2-2	TRBD1	TGTGCCAGCAGTAAATGGACAGGGATTTCCGGGGAGCTGTTTTTT	CASSKWTGISGELFF
.	TRBV6-1	TRBJ1-2	.	TGTGCCAGCCGCGGGGAGGCATACTATGGCTACACCTTC	CASRGEAYYGYTF
.	TRBV2	TRBJ1-1	TRBD1	TGTGCCAGCACGCGGGAGGGGGCGGAGAACACTGAAGCTTTCTTT	CASTREGAENTEAFF
many	TRBV7-6	TRBJ1-3	.	TGTGCCAGCAGCCCGGGGCCCGGGTACTCTGGAAACACCATATATTTT	CASSPGPGYSGNTIYF
.	TRBV5-1	TRBJ2-7	.	TGCGCCAGCAGCTTGGGACAGGTTGGCCACGAGCAGTACTTC	CASSLGQVGHEQYF
.	TRBV28	TRBJ2-2	TRBD2	TGTGCCAGCAGCTCCCCGGCTAGCGGGAGGATTCGCGGGGAGCTGTTTTTT	CASSSPASGRIRGELFF
.	TRBV27	TRBJ2-3	.	TGTGCCAGCAGTCCCCAATTCTTGCAACCAAGCACAGATACGCAGTATTTT	CASSPQFLQPSTDTQYF